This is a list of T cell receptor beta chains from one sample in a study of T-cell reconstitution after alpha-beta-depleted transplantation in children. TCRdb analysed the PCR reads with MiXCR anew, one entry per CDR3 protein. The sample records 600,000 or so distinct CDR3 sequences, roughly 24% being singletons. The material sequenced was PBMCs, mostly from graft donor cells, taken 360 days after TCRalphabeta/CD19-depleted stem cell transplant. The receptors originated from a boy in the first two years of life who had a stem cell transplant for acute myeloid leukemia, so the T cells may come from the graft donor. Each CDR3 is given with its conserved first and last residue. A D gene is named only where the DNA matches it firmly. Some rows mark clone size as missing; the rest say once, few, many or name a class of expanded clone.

TGCGCCAGCAGCTGGGACTTGGCGGATGAGCAGTTCTTC	CASSWDLADEQFF	.	TRBV5-1	.	TRBJ2-1	13
TGTGCCAGCAGCCAAGGGTCAGGGGGTCTCCACAATGAGCAGTTCTTC	CASSQGSGGLHNEQFF	TRBD1	TRBV3-1	many	TRBJ2-1	16
TGTGCCAGCAGCTTTGACTTAGGCAGGCAAGAGACCCAGTACTTC	CASSFDLGRQETQYF	.	TRBV11-2	.	TRBJ2-5	15
TGCAGTGCTGTTGGTGGAGCTGGTGAGACCCAGTACTTC	CSAVGGAGETQYF	.	TRBV20-1	many	TRBJ2-5	13
TGCAGCGTCCTCGTCGCGGGGGGCAATCAGCCCCAGCATTTT	CSVLVAGGNQPQHF	.	TRBV29-1	many	TRBJ1-5	14
TGCGCCAGCAGCCAAGGAGGGAGAAGGGGGCTTGGATTCGGGGAGCTGTTTTTT	CASSQGGRRGLGFGELFF	TRBD1	TRBV4-1	once	TRBJ2-2	18
TGTGCCAGCAGTCCGGTTTGGGGGGTAGCGGGGGGCCCGAGCTCCTACAATGAGCAGTTCTTC	CASSPVWGVAGGPSSYNEQFF	TRBD2	TRBV6-4	.	TRBJ2-1	21
TGCAGTGCCAGGGGACAGGTCGCTGGAAACACCATATATTTT	CSARGQVAGNTIYF	TRBD1	TRBV20-1	.	TRBJ1-3	14
TGCAGTGCTAGAGATTCCGCAGCGAACACTGAAGCTTTCTTT	CSARDSAANTEAFF	.	TRBV20-1	few	TRBJ1-1	14
TGCGCCAGCAGCCAGACTAGGATCAGCGGGGGCCCTGAGCAGTTCTTC	CASSQTRISGGPEQFF	TRBD2	TRBV4-1	.	TRBJ2-1	16
TGTGCCACCAGCAGAGATCGGGCCCAGGGGCGAGGCTACACCTTC	CATSRDRAQGRGYTF	.	TRBV15	many	TRBJ1-2	15
TGCAGTGCTAGGGAGAGGGTGGAGCCATCCTACGAGCAGTACTTC	CSARERVEPSYEQYF	.	TRBV20-1	.	TRBJ2-7	15
TGCAGTGCCGACAGGGATGGAGATACGCAGTATTTT	CSADRDGDTQYF	TRBD1	TRBV20-1	few	TRBJ2-3	12
TGTGCCAGCGGCGCAGGGTGGGAGACCCAGTACTTC	CASGAGWETQYF	.	TRBV2	.	TRBJ2-5	12
TGTGCCAGCAGCTTTTCCCCGGACTCCTCCTACAATGAGCAGTTCTTC	CASSFSPDSSYNEQFF	.	TRBV7-6	few	TRBJ2-1	16